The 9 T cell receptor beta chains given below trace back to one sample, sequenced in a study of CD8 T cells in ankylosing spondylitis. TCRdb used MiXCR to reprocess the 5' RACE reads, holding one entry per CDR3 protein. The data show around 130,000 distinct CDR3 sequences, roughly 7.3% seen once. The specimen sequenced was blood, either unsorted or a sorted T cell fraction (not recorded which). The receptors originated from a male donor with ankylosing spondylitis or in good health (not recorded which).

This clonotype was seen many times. For the CDR3, the DNA is TGTGCCAGCAGCCAAGTCGCGGCGGGAGCGTCCGGGGAGCTGTTTTTT. This codes for CASSQVAAGASGELFF. The V gene is TRBV3-1, the J gene TRBJ2-2, with 7 bases lining up with TRBD2. The CDR3 covers 16 residues. The germline V gene has CDR1 LGHDT and CDR2 YNNKEL (reference sequence). The junction had 8 bases not matched to a gene; V was cut back by 1 base and J by 6 bases.

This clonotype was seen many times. CDR3: CASSQRGTKGEQFF. DNA of the CDR3: TGTGCCAGCAGCCAAAGGGGGACCAAGGGTGAGCAGTTCTTC. The chain combines TRBV3-1 with TRBJ2-1, with D maybe TRBD1 (6 bases). The CDR3 spans 14 residues. The V gene's germline CDR1 is LGHDT and CDR2 YNNKEL (reference sequence). V was clipped by 2 bases and J by 9 bases, with 14 bases between them.

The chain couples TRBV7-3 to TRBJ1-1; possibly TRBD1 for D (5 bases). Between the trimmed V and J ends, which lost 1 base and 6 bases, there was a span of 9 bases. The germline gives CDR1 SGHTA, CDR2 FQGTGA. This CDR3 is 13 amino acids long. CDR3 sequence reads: CASSLNKGAEAFF. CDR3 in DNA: TGTGCCAGCAGCTTAAATAAAGGGGCTGAAGCTTTCTTT.

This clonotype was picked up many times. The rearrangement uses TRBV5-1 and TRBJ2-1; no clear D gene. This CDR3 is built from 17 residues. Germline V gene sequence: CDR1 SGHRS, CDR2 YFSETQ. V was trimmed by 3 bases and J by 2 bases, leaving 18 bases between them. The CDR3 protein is CASSWSSGPGAYNEQFF. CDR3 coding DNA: TGCGCCAGCAGCTGGAGTTCCGGGCCCGGAGCCTACAATGAGCAGTTCTTC.

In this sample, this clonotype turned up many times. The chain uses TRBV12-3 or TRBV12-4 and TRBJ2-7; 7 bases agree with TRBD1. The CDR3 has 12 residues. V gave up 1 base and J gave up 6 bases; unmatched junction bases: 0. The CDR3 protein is CASSLEGAEQYF. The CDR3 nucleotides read TGTGCCAGCAGTTTAGAGGGGGCCGAGCAGTACTTC.

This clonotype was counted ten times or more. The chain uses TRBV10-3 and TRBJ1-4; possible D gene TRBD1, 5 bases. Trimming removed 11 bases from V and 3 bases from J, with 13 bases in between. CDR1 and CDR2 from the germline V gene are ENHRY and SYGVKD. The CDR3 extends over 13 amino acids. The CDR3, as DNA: TGTGCCTCCACCGGGGGTTCTAATGAAAAACTGTTTTTT. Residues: CASTGGSNEKLFF.

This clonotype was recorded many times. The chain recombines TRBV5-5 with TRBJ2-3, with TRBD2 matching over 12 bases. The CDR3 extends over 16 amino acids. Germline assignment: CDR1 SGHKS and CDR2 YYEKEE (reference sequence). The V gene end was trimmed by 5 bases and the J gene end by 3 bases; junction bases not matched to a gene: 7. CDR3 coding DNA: TGTGCCAGCAGTTCCCTAGCGGGAGGGGGTACAGATACGCAGTATTTT. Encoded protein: CASSSLAGGGTDTQYF.

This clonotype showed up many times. The CDR3 DNA is TGCGCCAGCAGCTTGGTCTCGGGCCTCAACTATGGCTACACCTTC. This sequence encodes CASSLVSGLNYGYTF. This chain links TRBV5-1 with TRBJ1-2; no reliable D call. Trimming stripped 0 bases from V and 2 bases from J, with 11 bases between. CDR1 is SGHRS, CDR2 YFSETQ, per germline. The length of the CDR3 is 15 residues.

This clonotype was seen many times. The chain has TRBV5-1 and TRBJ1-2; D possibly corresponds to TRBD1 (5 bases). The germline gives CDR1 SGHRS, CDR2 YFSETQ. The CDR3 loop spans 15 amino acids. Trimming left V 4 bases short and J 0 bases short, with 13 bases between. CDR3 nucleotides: TGCGCCAGCAGCCCTGAGGGGACGGCTAACTATGGCTACACCTTC. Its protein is CASSPEGTANYGYTF.